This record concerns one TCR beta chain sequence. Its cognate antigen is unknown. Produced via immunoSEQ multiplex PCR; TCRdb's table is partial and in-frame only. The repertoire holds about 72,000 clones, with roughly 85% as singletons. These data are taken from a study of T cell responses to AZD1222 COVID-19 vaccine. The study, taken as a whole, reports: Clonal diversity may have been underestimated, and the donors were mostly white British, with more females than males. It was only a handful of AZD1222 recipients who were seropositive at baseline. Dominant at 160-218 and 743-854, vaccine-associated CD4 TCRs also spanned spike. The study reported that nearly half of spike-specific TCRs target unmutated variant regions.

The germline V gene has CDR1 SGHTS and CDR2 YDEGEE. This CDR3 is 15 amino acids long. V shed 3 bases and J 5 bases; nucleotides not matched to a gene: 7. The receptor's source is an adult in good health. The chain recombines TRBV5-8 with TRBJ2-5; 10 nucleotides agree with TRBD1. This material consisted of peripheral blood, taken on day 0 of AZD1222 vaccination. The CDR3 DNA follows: TGTGCCAGCAGCTCGACAGGGACAGGGGACGAGACCCAGTACTTC. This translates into CASSSTGTGDETQYF.